Listed below are T cell receptor beta chains from one sample, sequenced in a study of CD4+ T cells in melanoma. This table comes from immunoSEQ multiplex PCR, and its TCRdb copy is limited to in-frame clones, with some not included. Of about 140,000 clones detected, 80% to 95% appear once; the ten largest clones hold over 1.5%. All receptors come from a human donor with melanoma. The CDR3 runs from the conserved cysteine through the conserved F or W. D genes are given only for firm matches. Some rows have no size entry. The others give once, few or many, or a class for an expanded clone.

clone size: .; D gene: .; J gene: TRBJ2-7; V gene: TRBV7-8; CDR3 protein: CASSRTSDYEQYF; CDR3 DNA: TGTGCCAGCAGTCGCACCTCAGACTACGAGCAGTACTTC
clone size: few; D gene: .; J gene: TRBJ2-2; V gene: TRBV5-1; CDR3 protein: CASSLWGNTGELFF; CDR3 DNA: TGCGCCAGCAGCTTGTGGGGGAACACCGGGGAGCTGTTTTTT
clone size: .; D gene: .; J gene: TRBJ1-2; V gene: TRBV30; CDR3 protein: CAWSLNGYGYTF; CDR3 DNA: TGTGCCTGGAGTCTTAACGGGTATGGCTACACCTTC
clone size: .; D gene: .; J gene: TRBJ1-6; V gene: TRBV5-3; CDR3 protein: CARSLYRERSYNSPLHF; CDR3 DNA: TGTGCCAGAAGCTTGTACAGGGAAAGGTCCTATAATTCACCCCTCCACTTT
clone size: .; D gene: .; J gene: TRBJ2-3; V gene: TRBV5-1; CDR3 protein: CASSLVWAGATDTQYF; CDR3 DNA: TGCGCCAGCAGCCTAGTCTGGGCGGGGGCCACAGATACGCAGTATTTT
clone size: .; D gene: TRBD1; J gene: TRBJ1-1; V gene: TRBV5-1; CDR3 protein: CASSGQGQANTEAFF; CDR3 DNA: TGCGCCAGCAGTGGACAGGGGCAGGCGAACACTGAAGCTTTCTTT
clone size: once; D gene: TRBD1; J gene: TRBJ1-1; V gene: TRBV6-1; CDR3 protein: CASSEFPPETGAPQNTEAFF; CDR3 DNA: TGTGCCAGCAGTGAATTCCCCCCTGAGACAGGGGCCCCCCAAAACACTGAAGCTTTCTTT
clone size: .; D gene: TRBD1; J gene: TRBJ2-5; V gene: TRBV23-1; CDR3 protein: CASSQSGTGIEFGTQYF; CDR3 DNA: TGCGCCAGCAGTCAATCCGGGACAGGGATTGAATTTGGGACCCAGTACTTC
clone size: .; D gene: TRBD1; J gene: TRBJ1-5; V gene: TRBV6-5; CDR3 protein: CASRKDRAKPQHF; CDR3 DNA: TGTGCCAGCAGAAAGGACAGGGCGAAGCCCCAGCATTTT
clone size: .; D gene: TRBD1; J gene: TRBJ1-3; V gene: TRBV7-3; CDR3 protein: CASSHGTEGTIYF; CDR3 DNA: TGTGCCAGCAGCCACGGGACAGAGGGGACCATATATTTT
clone size: .; D gene: .; J gene: TRBJ2-7; V gene: TRBV11-2; CDR3 protein: CASSLDALVSEQYF; CDR3 DNA: TGTGCCAGCAGCTTGGACGCCTTAGTTTCCGAGCAGTACTTC
clone size: few; D gene: .; J gene: TRBJ2-7; V gene: TRBV7-9; CDR3 protein: CASSFEEAAYEQYF; CDR3 DNA: TGTGCCAGCAGCTTTGAGGAAGCGGCCTACGAGCAGTACTTC
clone size: .; D gene: .; J gene: TRBJ1-1; V gene: TRBV30; CDR3 protein: CAWSRMNTEAFF; CDR3 DNA: TGTGCCTGGAGTAGGATGAACACTGAAGCTTTCTTT
clone size: .; D gene: .; J gene: TRBJ2-6; V gene: TRBV5-6; CDR3 protein: CASSSGGHGANVLTF; CDR3 DNA: TGTGCCAGCAGCTCGGGGGGCCATGGGGCCAACGTCCTGACTTTC
clone size: few; D gene: TRBD2; J gene: TRBJ2-5; V gene: TRBV7-8; CDR3 protein: CASSLAGTTEETQYF; CDR3 DNA: TGTGCCAGCAGCCTGGCCGGGACTACCGAAGAGACCCAGTACTTC
clone size: .; D gene: .; J gene: TRBJ1-1; V gene: TRBV6-6; CDR3 protein: CASSPPGSEAFF; CDR3 DNA: TGTGCCAGCAGTCCACCGGGATCCGAAGCTTTCTTT
clone size: .; D gene: .; J gene: TRBJ1-1; V gene: TRBV6-5; CDR3 protein: CASRSPGDVTEAFF; CDR3 DNA: TGTGCCAGTCGGTCTCCAGGGGATGTGACTGAAGCTTTCTTT
clone size: .; D gene: .; J gene: TRBJ1-5; V gene: TRBV6-1; CDR3 protein: CASSEWTVNQPQHF; CDR3 DNA: TGTGCCAGCAGTGAGTGGACAGTCAATCAGCCCCAGCATTTT
clone size: .; D gene: TRBD1; J gene: TRBJ1-6; V gene: TRBV2; CDR3 protein: CASSESGQGNNSPLHF; CDR3 DNA: TGTGCCAGCAGTGAGTCGGGACAGGGGAATAATTCACCCCTCCACTTT
clone size: once; D gene: .; J gene: TRBJ1-2; V gene: TRBV18; CDR3 protein: CASSGGTDYGYTF; CDR3 DNA: TGTGCCAGCTCCGGCGGGACGGACTATGGCTACACCTTC
clone size: .; D gene: TRBD1; J gene: TRBJ1-4; V gene: TRBV29-1; CDR3 protein: CSVEKQGQGREKLFF; CDR3 DNA: TGCAGCGTTGAAAAACAGGGACAGGGAAGGGAAAAACTGTTTTTT
clone size: .; D gene: TRBD1; J gene: TRBJ1-1; V gene: TRBV18; CDR3 protein: CASSRGDSFGWGTEAFF; CDR3 DNA: TGTGCCAGCTCACGCGGGGACAGTTTTGGATGGGGCACTGAAGCTTTCTTT
clone size: few; D gene: .; J gene: TRBJ1-5; V gene: TRBV5-1; CDR3 protein: CASSRGGGGNQPQHF; CDR3 DNA: TGCGCCAGCAGCCGAGGGGGTGGGGGCAATCAGCCCCAGCATTTT
clone size: .; D gene: .; J gene: TRBJ1-2; V gene: TRBV7-8; CDR3 protein: CASSLVGNYGYTF; CDR3 DNA: TGTGCCAGCAGCTTAGTCGGAAACTATGGCTACACCTTC
clone size: .; D gene: .; J gene: TRBJ2-3; V gene: TRBV19; CDR3 protein: CASRTRGGTDTQYF; CDR3 DNA: TGTGCCAGTAGGACTAGGGGGGGCACAGATACGCAGTATTTT
clone size: .; D gene: TRBD1; J gene: TRBJ2-7; V gene: TRBV10-3; CDR3 protein: CAISESGDRGWEQYF; CDR3 DNA: TGTGCCATCAGTGAGTCGGGGGACAGGGGTTGGGAGCAGTACTTC
clone size: .; D gene: .; J gene: TRBJ1-2; V gene: TRBV5-4; CDR3 protein: CASSPSGAAYGYTF; CDR3 DNA: TGTGCCAGCAGTCCTTCAGGGGCTGCCTATGGCTACACCTTC
clone size: .; D gene: .; J gene: TRBJ1-2; V gene: TRBV5-6; CDR3 protein: CASSFERITYDYTF; CDR3 DNA: TGTGCCAGCAGCTTTGAACGGATAACCTATGACTACACCTTC
clone size: .; D gene: .; J gene: TRBJ2-6; V gene: TRBV5-6; CDR3 protein: CASSPAGSGANVLTF; CDR3 DNA: TGTGCCAGCAGCCCAGCGGGCTCTGGGGCCAACGTCCTGACTTTC
clone size: .; D gene: .; J gene: TRBJ1-6; V gene: TRBV5-6; CDR3 protein: CASSLNLNDNSPLHF; CDR3 DNA: TGTGCCAGCAGCCTTAACTTGAACGATAATTCACCCCTCCACTTT
clone size: .; D gene: TRBD1; J gene: TRBJ1-1; V gene: TRBV6-1; CDR3 protein: CASRSTGPNTEAFF; CDR3 DNA: TGTGCCAGCAGATCGACAGGGCCGAACACTGAAGCTTTCTTT
clone size: .; D gene: TRBD1; J gene: TRBJ1-2; V gene: TRBV5-1; CDR3 protein: CASSIGTGPNYGYTF; CDR3 DNA: TGCGCCAGCAGCATAGGGACAGGACCTAACTATGGCTACACCTTC
clone size: .; D gene: TRBD1; J gene: TRBJ1-1; V gene: TRBV2; CDR3 protein: CATVRSSGTGREIF; CDR3 DNA: TGTGCCACCGTCCGATCATCCGGGACAGGGCGCGAAATATTT
clone size: .; D gene: .; J gene: TRBJ2-7; V gene: TRBV11-3; CDR3 protein: CASSLSGDTYEQYF; CDR3 DNA: TGTGCCAGCAGCTTATCAGGGGATACCTACGAGCAGTACTTC
clone size: .; D gene: TRBD2; J gene: TRBJ2-1; V gene: TRBV6-1; CDR3 protein: CASKILAGEYNEQFF; CDR3 DNA: TGTGCCAGCAAGATACTAGCGGGGGAATACAATGAGCAGTTCTTC
clone size: .; D gene: .; J gene: TRBJ2-2; V gene: TRBV5-1; CDR3 protein: CASSSPGQNTGELFF; CDR3 DNA: TGCGCCAGCAGCTCACCGGGACAGAACACCGGGGAGCTGTTTTTT
clone size: .; D gene: TRBD1; J gene: TRBJ1-2; V gene: TRBV5-1; CDR3 protein: CASSSGQGAMGYTF; CDR3 DNA: TGCGCCAGCAGCTCAGGTCAGGGGGCCATGGGCTACACCTTC